This T cell receptor (beta chain) was sequenced during a study of Graves' ophthalmopathy and Graves' hyperthyroidism. In its sample, this clonotype was seen many times. Its cognate antigen is unknown. Pregnancy or lactation, uncontrolled infections and other autoimmune diseases were grounds for excluding patients. Symptoms, serum thyroxine and TRAb, thyroid ultrasound, and orbital computed tomography formed the diagnostic basis. RNA transcripts provided the template for amplifying TCR beta CDR3 regions. RT-PCR was first run with HTBI primers, then multiplex PCR in a second round. TCRdb re-analysed the multiplex PCR reads in MiXCR, keeping a single row per CDR3 protein. The table records over a million distinct CDR3 sequences, 36% of them present only once. Broader study findings: Ophthalmopathy cases were distinguished from stable hyperthyroidism by a 13-signature model, reaching around 90% sensitivity and approximately 81% specificity.

Specimen: peripheral blood or thyroid tissue (not recorded which). This receptor was taken from an adult man with Graves' hyperthyroidism.

CDR3 in DNA: TGCAGTGCTAGGTCGTGGGGGACTAGCGGCCTGAGCTCTGGGGCCAACGTCCTGACTTTC. Its translation is CSARSWGTSGLSSGANVLTF. The rearrangement links TRBV20-1 to TRBJ2-6; 11 positions agree with TRBD2. Germline V gives CDR1 DFQATT, CDR2 SNEGSKA (reference sequence). After removal of 3 bases from V and 0 bases from J, the junction contained 13 bases not matched to a gene. The CDR3 has 20 amino acids.